The sequence of this T cell receptor (beta chain) was determined in a study of blood T cell repertoires in COVID-19. For the study at large: Italy, Spain and the United States were the sources of the convalescent and acute COVID-19 samples.

Methods used by the authors: Amplification of reference gene primers provided the estimated nucleated cell counts. The table came from immunoSEQ multiplex PCR; TCRdb's copy has only in-frame clones and leaves some out. For V, J and clone size, that table is used; D and trimming come from the DNA. The sample lists under 250,000 clones; 83% were seen once. Enrolled through a virtual design, the participants were between roughly 18 and 90 years of age and came from under 30 US areas. Participants classified as exposed had met a COVID-19 case within 2 weeks before study entry. The V and J ends lost 1 base and 0 bases respectively, with 12 bases between them. Germline V gives CDR1 SGHAT, CDR2 FQNNGV. The CDR3 has 16 amino acids.

Sequenced material: PBMCs or T cells enriched from blood (not recorded which). The rearrangement uses TRBV11-2 and TRBJ1-2; possible D gene TRBD1, 5 bases. The sequence derives from a woman in her 50s who had been exposed to COVID-19. This CDR3 reads CASSLVGAIANYGYTF. DNA for the CDR3: TGTGCCAGCAGCTTAGTTGGGGCGATCGCTAACTATGGCTACACCTTC.